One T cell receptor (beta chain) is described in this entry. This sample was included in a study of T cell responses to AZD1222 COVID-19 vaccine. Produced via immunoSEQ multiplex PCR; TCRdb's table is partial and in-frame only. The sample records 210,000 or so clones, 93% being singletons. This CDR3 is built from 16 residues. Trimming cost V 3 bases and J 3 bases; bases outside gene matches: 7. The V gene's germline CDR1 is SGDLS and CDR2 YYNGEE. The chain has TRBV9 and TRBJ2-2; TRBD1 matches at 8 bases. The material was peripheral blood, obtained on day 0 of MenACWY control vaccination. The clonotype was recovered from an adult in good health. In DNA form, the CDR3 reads TGTGCCAGCAGCGACGACAGGGGAGGAGACACCGGGGAGCTGTTTTTT. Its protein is CASSDDRGGDTGELFF.